Listed below are T cell receptor beta chains from one sample, sequenced in a study of blood T cells in healthy people across ages. TCRdb independently ran MiXCR on the 5' RACE reads; one entry per CDR3 protein. The data show 850,000 to 1,300,000 distinct CDR3 sequences, around 45% seen once. What was sequenced was blood. The receptors come from a woman aged 55-69 years in good health. Both conserved end residues are trimmed from each CDR3. Each record gives: V gene, clone size, J gene, CDR3 protein. For some rows the clone size is stated as once, few or many, or as a class when expanded; others skip it.

TRBV7-9	few	TRBJ2-7	ASSSPTSGIREQY
TRBV7-3	few	TRBJ2-3	ASSFGTSGDTQY
TRBV7-9	few	TRBJ2-3	AISRGAASTDTQY
TRBV25-1	.	TRBJ2-7	ASSLTGTGGFYEQY
TRBV9	.	TRBJ2-5	ASSVDGRNQETQY
TRBV5-1	.	TRBJ2-5	ASSLELPWGETQY
TRBV28	many	TRBJ2-1	ASSLASDSEQF
TRBV12-3/TRBV12-4	.	TRBJ1-2	ASSFMGLTYGYT
TRBV10-2	once	TRBJ1-5	ASSEDQNSNQPQH
TRBV15	.	TRBJ1-5	ATSSSRVQPQH
TRBV12-3/TRBV12-4	.	TRBJ2-1	ASSLAGANHNEQF
TRBV6-1	.	TRBJ2-7	ASRVRDPGSSYEQY
TRBV7-8	.	TRBJ2-7	ASSAMGLSYEQY
TRBV27	.	.	ASTRAGRLGDEQY
TRBV7-2	.	TRBJ2-6	ASSLRVGGLANVLT
TRBV7-9	.	TRBJ1-6	ASSLGQSPIDSPLH
TRBV9	few	TRBJ2-7	ASSQGGVTYEQY
TRBV3-1	.	TRBJ2-3	ASSQVRASRADTQY
TRBV7-3	once	TRBJ2-1	ASSLQGRDEQF
TRBV28	.	TRBJ2-7	ASSLPETQAGSYEQY
TRBV20-1	.	TRBJ1-2	SATGGDYGYT
TRBV5-1	once	TRBJ1-2	ASGSGTRGNYGYT
TRBV11-1	.	TRBJ2-7	ASSLGLSIYEQY
TRBV10-2	once	TRBJ2-3	ASRPGTGTDTQY
TRBV4-2	few	TRBJ2-1	ASSQALGTGTSGADEQF
TRBV20-1	few	TRBJ2-7	SARDQLAGVYEQY
TRBV6-6	.	TRBJ2-7	ASSYSRGLAGAYEQY
TRBV7-6	few	TRBJ1-6	ASSLGQGSNSPLH
TRBV5-1	.	TRBJ1-2	ASSFWEGSYT
TRBV29-1	.	TRBJ2-3	SVLTGINTDTQY
TRBV18	.	TRBJ2-1	ASSRSGTSGSYEQF
TRBV6-5	.	TRBJ2-5	ASSSPGGRETQY
TRBV24-1	.	TRBJ2-3	AASDQNSGTDTQY
TRBV12-3/TRBV12-4	few	TRBJ1-5	ASTGLEYSNQPQH
TRBV7-9	.	TRBJ2-6	ASTPRGGPGANVLT
TRBV7-2	.	TRBJ2-1	ASSLDYGSHNEQF
TRBV5-6	.	TRBJ1-4	ASSPQGSNEKLF
TRBV5-6	.	TRBJ2-4	ASSHWMLVPLAKNIQY
TRBV12-3/TRBV12-4	.	TRBJ2-2	ASSQGTPTTGELF
TRBV27	.	TRBJ2-7	ASTLLGGTGEQY
TRBV5-5	few	.	ASSPNVLYEQY
TRBV27	.	TRBJ2-1	ASSPRGGRNEQF
TRBV28	.	TRBJ2-5	ASTQYQETQY
TRBV5-1	.	.	ASSKTGLAGGPYNEQY
TRBV7-9	.	TRBJ1-2	ASSLDRGDGYGYT
TRBV21-1	.	TRBJ1-2	ASPSPACRGYT
TRBV5-1	.	TRBJ1-4	ASSLTPTETNEKLF
TRBV5-5	.	TRBJ2-3	ASGLVGLRTDTQY
TRBV2	few	TRBJ2-7	ASRGTFASYEQY
TRBV4-2	few	TRBJ1-4	ASSKAPGPRGEKLF
TRBV11-2	.	TRBJ2-7	ASSLTPRNLYEQY
TRBV29-1	few	TRBJ2-7	SGGTGGEQY
TRBV3-1	.	TRBJ2-5	ATQGGRTQETQY
TRBV14	few	TRBJ2-4	ASGWTGWDIQY
TRBV6-6	.	TRBJ2-3	ASSYEGSSDSDTQY
TRBV29-1	.	TRBJ2-2	SVALGFNTGELF
TRBV12-3/TRBV12-4	.	TRBJ1-1	ASRLLHQGSNTEAF
TRBV9	.	TRBJ2-1	ASSGREQF
TRBV10-3	few	TRBJ2-7	AISPGQGLEQY
TRBV5-1	.	TRBJ2-3	ASSLAEAGKSDTQY